The 6 T cell receptor beta chains below were found in one sample sequenced in a study of T cells in Graves' hyperthyroidism and ophthalmopathy. Regions amplified from RNA transcripts were the TCR beta CDR3 regions. The HTBI primer set served for first-round RT-PCR of the TCR CDR3. TCRdb re-called the multiplex PCR reads with MiXCR, one entry per CDR3 protein. The table has some 560,000 distinct CDR3 sequences, around 16% seen once; the top ten hold approximately 7%. The sequenced sample was blood. Receptors were obtained from a woman aged 25 to 39 with Graves' hyperthyroidism.

The chain links TRBV19 to TRBJ1-1; a possible D gene is TRBD1 (5 bases). The CDR3 has 13 amino acids. Looked up from germline, CDR1 is LNHDA and CDR2 is SQIVND (reference sequence). V dropped 11 bases and J dropped 0 bases, with 13 bases sitting between them. The CDR3 region has the DNA TGTGCCGTCAAACGGGGGATGAACACTGAAGCTTTCTTT. It yields the protein CAVKRGMNTEAFF.

This clonotype was observed a few times. The V gene is TRBV7-9, the J gene TRBJ2-2; no clear D gene. Between the trimmed V and J ends, which lost 5 bases and 5 bases, there was a span of 18 bases. CDR1 is SEHNR, CDR2 FQNEAQ, per germline (reference sequence). CDR3 length: 16 residues. CDR3 sequence (DNA): TGTGCCAGCAGCGAACCTCTTAACCCATTAACCGGGGAGCTGTTTTTT. Translated, it gives CASSEPLNPLTGELFF.

This clonotype was found many times. The chain uses TRBV5-1 and TRBJ2-1; 7 positions agree with TRBD1. J gave up 4 bases and V 3 bases, and 7 bases lay outside the gene matches. Germline CDR1 and CDR2: SGHRS and YFSETQ. The CDR3 covers 15 residues. The CDR3 sequence: CASSSDGTAYNEQFF. CDR3 coding DNA: TGCGCCAGCAGCTCAGACGGGACAGCATACAATGAGCAGTTCTTC.

This clonotype came up many times. The V call is TRBV20-1, the J call TRBJ2-5; 8 nucleotides agree with TRBD1. The CDR3 has 14 residues. The trim removed 0 bases at V and 4 bases at J, leaving 4 bases unmatched. CDR1 and CDR2 (germline): DFQATT, SNEGSKA (reference sequence). For the CDR3, the DNA is TGCAGTGCTAGAGATGGGCAGGGGGCAGAGACCCAGTACTTC. Translating gives CSARDGQGAETQYF.

The chain joins TRBV5-1 to TRBJ2-7, with 8 nucleotides matching TRBD2. The CDR3 totals 14 residues. The junction had 4 bases not matched to a gene; V was cut back by 5 bases and J by 0 bases. Germline CDR1 and CDR2: SGHRS and YFSETQ. CDR3 bases: TGCGCCAGCAGGGGTAGCGGGAACTCCTACGAGCAGTACTTC. Its protein product is CASRGSGNSYEQYF.

In DNA, the CDR3 is TGTGCCAGTAGTATAGTCTTATGGACCTACGAGCAGTACTTC. It encodes CASSIVLWTYEQYF. V is TRBV19 and J is TRBJ2-7; D is undetermined. The CDR3 covers 14 residues. CDR1 is LNHDA and CDR2 is SQIVND in the germline V gene (reference sequence). With 1 base removed from V and 2 bases from J, the gap between germline ends came to 9 bases.